The 32 T cell receptor beta chains given below trace back to one sample, sequenced in a study of CD8 T cells in ankylosing spondylitis (dated by TCRdb to 2016 to 2017). Receptor libraries were prepared by 5' RACE. The sample was run on an Illumina HiSeq 2500. Using fastp at Q25 and MiXCR, TCRdb reprocessed the public reads and kept productive beta chains. Every CDR3 protein is listed once, alongside the most common genes and DNA of its rows. Within this sample are around 210,000 distinct CDR3 sequences, with roughly 8% of them counted one time only. The top ten hold 4.5% to 5% of the sample. Material: blood, either unsorted or a sorted T cell fraction (not recorded which). These receptors originate from a female donor with ankylosing spondylitis or in good health (not recorded which).

On this clonotype itself: The germline gene is not matched at one end of the junction; a read error may be the cause. The chain combines TRBV12-3 or TRBV12-4 with TRBJ2-6; the D gene is possibly TRBD2 (7 bases). CDR3 length: 18 amino acids. CDR3 amino acids: CASCFIGGVWYGTNVLTF. The CDR3 region has the DNA TGTGCCAGCTGTTTTATAGGGGGGGTATGGTATGGGACCAACGTCCTGACTTTC.

This clonotype has just one count. A much larger clonotype is one base distant, so this may be a read error. The chain couples TRBV5-6 to TRBJ2-7; D might be TRBD1 or TRBD2, each matching 5 bases. This CDR3 has 16 residues. CDR1 is SGHDT and CDR2 is YYEEEE in the germline V gene. The CDR3 DNA reads TGTGCCAGCAGCTTCATTGGGTCTGGGGACGACTACGGGCAGTACTTC. Protein product: CASSFIGSGDDYGQYF.

On this clonotype itself: Possible read error: a much larger clone is one base away. This chain connects TRBV24-1 to TRBJ2-3, with 7 bases matching TRBD2. This CDR3 has 14 amino acids. In germline, CDR1 is KGHDR, CDR2 SFDVKD. CDR3 loop: CAASDPVAGDTQYF. The CDR3 coding sequence is TGTGCCGCCAGTGATCCGGTGGCGGGAGACACGCAGTATTTT.

This clonotype was seen a few times. The V call is TRBV7-2, the J call TRBJ2-1; 15 bases fit TRBD2. The germline CDR1 and CDR2 sequences are SGHTA and FQGNSA. J lost 7 bases, V lost 1 base, and 2 bases had no gene match. This CDR3 spans 16 amino acids. CDR3 region: CASSLEGTSGRNEQFF. In DNA, the CDR3 is TGTGCCAGCAGCTTAGAAGGGACTAGCGGGAGGAATGAGCAGTTCTTC. Full variable domain (missing parts from reference TRBV7-2 and TRBJ2-1): GAGVSQSPSNKVTEKGKDVELRCDPISGHTALYWYRQSLGQGLEFLIYFQGNSAPDKSGLPSDRFSAERTGGSVSTLTIQRTQQEDSAVYLCASSLEGTSGRNEQFFGPGTRLTVL.

This clonotype was found many times. The chain uses TRBV7-2 and TRBJ1-6; D not certain. The CDR3 spans 13 residues. The germline V gene has CDR1 SGHTA and CDR2 FQGNSA. With 4 bases removed from V and 4 bases from J, the gap between germline ends came to 5 bases. CDR3: CASSSGYNSPLHF. The CDR3 region has the DNA TGTGCCAGCAGCTCGGGATATAATTCACCCCTCCACTTT.

This clonotype has only a few counts. The chain combines TRBV7-2 with TRBJ2-7, with D unclear. The V gene's germline CDR1 is SGHTA and CDR2 FQGNSA. Deletions cut 2 bases from V and 4 bases from J, with 15 bases between. The length of the CDR3 is 15 residues. CDR3 DNA sequence: TGTGCCAGCAGCTTATACGAAAGCCCTCAATACGAGCAGTACTTC. This gives the protein CASSLYESPQYEQYF.

Ten or more counts support this clonotype. The V and J genes are TRBV20-1 and TRBJ1-5; D unresolved. The CDR3 runs to 15 residues. The V end lost 0 bases, the J end lost 0 bases, and 9 bases lay between the germline ends. Germline V lookup: CDR1 DFQATT, CDR2 SNEGSKA (reference sequence). In DNA form, the CDR3 reads TGCAGTGCTAGAGACAAGATCTATAGCAATCAGCCCCAGCATTTT. Translation gives CSARDKIYSNQPQHF.

A few counts support this clonotype. This sequence may be a read error, since a much larger clone differs from it by one base. The V gene is TRBV5-1, the J gene TRBJ1-5; D not certain. There are 14 residues in the CDR3. CDR1 and CDR2 from the germline V gene are SGHRS and YFSETQ. V gave up 1 base and J gave up 9 bases, with 14 bases separating them. This CDR3 is CASSLRPVGRPQHF. The CDR3 DNA is TGCGCCAGCAGCTTGAGGCCCGTGGGTCGGCCCCAGCATTTT.

Comments on this clonotype: The conserved final phenylalanine or tryptophan is absent from the CDR3, which likely points to a read error. The chain couples TRBV7-6 to TRBJ2-3; perhaps TRBD2 as D (6 bases). Trimming shortened V by 1 base and J by 4 bases, and 9 bases separated the two germline ends. CDR3 length: 14 amino acids. CDR1 and CDR2 from the germline V gene are SGHVS and FNYEAQ. CDR3 protein: CASSLVPGADTQYL. The CDR3 bases are TGTGCCAGCAGCTTAGTACCGGGGGCAGATACGCAGTATCTT.

The chain links TRBV30 to TRBJ1-4; possibly TRBD1 for D (5 bases). With 8 bases removed from V and 3 bases from J, the gap between germline ends came to 22 bases. Germline V gene data show CDR1 as GTSNPN and CDR2 as SVGIG (reference sequence). The CDR3 is 16 residues long. This CDR3 reads CAGTPRRLGSNEKLFF. CDR3 bases: TGTGCCGGGACTCCACGAAGGCTCGGATCTAATGAAAAACTGTTTTTT.

This clonotype was recorded a few times. This chain uses TRBV12-3 or TRBV12-4 with TRBJ2-1, with 10 bases that match TRBD2. The CDR3 sequence is 16 residues long. The ends lost 1 base at V and 6 bases at J; junction bases unmatched: 6. The CDR3 nucleotides read TGTGCCAGCAGTTTAGGGTCGCCTAGCGGGAGCAATGAGCAGTTCTTC. It translates to CASSLGSPSGSNEQFF.

This clonotype has a count of ten or more. This chain uses TRBV11-2 with TRBJ2-1; D is unclear. CDR3 length: 15 residues. V dropped 1 base and J dropped 2 bases, with 9 bases sitting between them. The V gene's germline CDR1 is SGHAT and CDR2 FQNNGV. The CDR3 DNA follows: TGTGCCAGCAGCTTAGGTAGCAGCCCCTACAATGAGCAGTTCTTC. It codes for CASSLGSSPYNEQFF.

This clonotype was found many times. The chain uses TRBV12-3 or TRBV12-4 and TRBJ2-3, with 9 bases lining up with TRBD2. The CDR3 consists of 16 residues. Losses at the gene ends were 3 bases for V and 0 bases for J; bases not matched to a gene: 4. CDR3 sequence (DNA): TGTGCCAGCAGTTTCCCTAGCGGGGATAGCACAGATACGCAGTATTTT. This gives the protein CASSFPSGDSTDTQYF.

This clonotype has at least ten counts. V gene TRBV29-1 combines with J gene TRBJ1-1; weak D call: TRBD1 (5 bases). The CDR3 has 13 residues. The V gene's germline CDR1 is SQVTM and CDR2 ANQGSEA. V lost 4 bases to trimming and J lost 0 bases, with 9 bases between them. The CDR3 spells CSVGGDMNTEAFF. The CDR3 DNA reads as TGCAGCGTTGGGGGGGATATGAACACTGAAGCTTTCTTT.

The chain employs TRBV7-9 and TRBJ1-1; D gene uncertain. In germline, CDR1 is SEHNR, CDR2 FQNEAQ (reference sequence). There are 14 residues in the CDR3. Trimming took off 5 bases at V and 0 bases at J, with 10 bases between the two ends. CDR3 sequence reads: CASSKDGMNTEAFF. The DNA for the CDR3 is TGTGCCAGCAGCAAGGACGGGATGAACACTGAAGCTTTCTTT. The full variable domain, in which reference TRBV7-9 and TRBJ1-1 provide the parts outside the CDR3, is DTGVSQNPRHKITKRGQNVTFRCDPISEHNRLYWYRQTLGQGPEFLTYFQNEAQLEKSRLLSDRFSAERPKGSFSTLEIQRTEQGDSAMYLCASSKDGMNTEAFFGQGTRLTVV.

The chain is built from TRBV7-9 and TRBJ2-3; 7 bases map to TRBD2. V gave up 5 bases and J gave up 2 bases; unmatched junction bases: 10. The germline V gene has CDR1 SEHNR and CDR2 FQNEAQ (reference sequence). This CDR3 has 16 residues. CDR3 DNA: TGTGCCAGCAGCCCTAGCGAGGCGGGAGTCACAGATACGCAGTATTTT. Its protein is CASSPSEAGVTDTQYF.

This clonotype was counted many times. The genes are TRBV6-2 or TRBV6-3 and TRBJ2-2; no clear D gene. The length of the CDR3 is 16 residues. Per germline, CDR1 MNHEY and CDR2 SVGEGT. Trimming pared 5 bases from V and 7 bases from J, leaving 20 bases between. The CDR3 region has the DNA TGTGCCAGCAGTCCAGGCAGGTCCCCCGTTGGCGGGGAGCTGTTTTTT. Protein sequence: CASSPGRSPVGGELFF.

In its sample, this clonotype was seen many times. This chain connects TRBV10-3 to TRBJ1-3; D ambiguous. The CDR3 sequence is 12 residues long. Germline CDR1 reads ENHRY; CDR2 reads SYGVKD. V lost 5 bases and J lost 3, with 5 bases in between. CDR3 nucleotides: TGTGCCATCAGTCCGGATGGAAACACCATATATTTT. This encodes CAISPDGNTIYF.

This clonotype was seen many times. The CDR3 loop is CSASETSGFYNEQFF. Written as DNA, the CDR3 is TGCAGTGCTAGTGAGACTAGCGGGTTTTACAATGAGCAGTTCTTC. This rearrangement joins TRBV20-1 to TRBJ2-1; 10 bases line up with TRBD2. Germline CDR1 is DFQATT and CDR2 is SNEGSKA (reference sequence). Trimming cost V 3 bases and J 4 bases; bases outside gene matches: 6. The CDR3 is made up of 15 amino acids.

A remark on this clonotype: This may arise from a read error, as a much more abundant clone is one base away. This CDR3 reads CASSSTGGQAFF. The CDR3 DNA reads as TGTGCCAGCAGCTCGACAGGCGGACAAGCTTTCTTT. The chain couples TRBV3-1 to TRBJ1-1, with a weak D call TRBD1 (6 bases). Per germline, CDR1 LGHDT and CDR2 YNNKEL (reference sequence). The CDR3 spans 12 residues. The ends were cut back, 5 bases at V and 9 bases at J, with 13 bases in the middle.

This clonotype was observed at least ten times. The chain joins TRBV20-1 to TRBJ2-1, with D possibly being TRBD2 (6 bases). Looked up from germline, CDR1 is DFQATT and CDR2 is SNEGSKA (reference sequence). Deletions cut 0 bases from V and 2 bases from J, with 11 bases between. The CDR3 runs 15 residues. The CDR3 here is CSARENSGPYNEQFF. For the CDR3, the DNA is TGCAGTGCTAGAGAAAATAGCGGCCCCTACAATGAGCAGTTCTTC.

This clonotype was found many times. The chain combines TRBV28 with TRBJ2-3, with 7 bases lining up with TRBD2. V shed 2 bases and J 5 bases; nucleotides not matched to a gene: 10. The CDR3 loop spans 16 amino acids. Germline-derived CDR1 and CDR2 are MDHEN and SYDVKM. The CDR3 loop reads CASSLRAAGAGDTQYF. The CDR3 nucleotides are TGTGCCAGCAGTTTACGGGCGGCGGGAGCGGGAGATACGCAGTATTTT.

This clonotype was counted many times. CDR3 DNA sequence: TGTGCCAGCAGTTCAGTTCGGGGGGCTAGTTTTGGTGTCCTCAATCAGCCCCAGCATTTT. Translated: CASSSVRGASFGVLNQPQHF. The chain links TRBV12-3 or TRBV12-4 to TRBJ1-5; possibly TRBD1 for D (6 bases). The CDR3 has 20 amino acids. V dropped 4 bases and J dropped 3 bases, with 28 bases sitting between them.

Points on this clonotype: Since a much larger clone is just one base distant, this may be a read error. The rearrangement links TRBV7-2 to TRBJ2-1; D not certain. The CDR3 spans 15 residues. From germline, CDR1 is SGHTA and CDR2 FQGNSA. CDR3 DNA: TGTGCCAGCAGCACTGACCGGTACTCCTACAATGAGCGGTTCTTC. Amino acids: CASSTDRYSYNERFF. The variable domain in full, completed from reference TRBV7-2 and TRBJ2-1, reads GAGVSQSPSNKVTEKGKDVELRCDPISGHTALYWYRQSLGQGLEFLIYFQGNSAPDKSGLPSDRFSAERTGGSVSTLTIQRTQQEDSAVYLCASSTDRYSYNERFFGPGTRLTVL.

At least ten counts were recorded for this clonotype. A junction end diverges from the germline sequence, so it may reflect a read error. The chain has TRBV20-1 and TRBJ2-5, with 9 nucleotides matching TRBD2. The CDR3 is 15 residues long. Germline loops: CDR1 DFQATT, CDR2 SNEGSKA (reference sequence). The CDR3 nucleotides read TGCAGCGCTAGGGCCTTAGCGGGAGATTTAGAGACCCAGTACTTC. It encodes CSARALAGDLETQYF.

The chain combines TRBV12-3 or TRBV12-4 with TRBJ1-4; TRBD1 might be the D (5 bases). The V end lost 7 bases, the J end lost 5 bases, and 14 bases lay between the germline ends. The CDR3 consists of 14 residues. The CDR3 DNA sequence: TGTGCCAGCAACTTGGGGGGGAGGAATGAAAAACTGTTTTTT. This sequence encodes CASNLGGRNEKLFF.

This clonotype was detected only a few times. This chain uses TRBV27 with TRBJ2-1, with 8 bases that match TRBD1. CDR3 length: 15 amino acids. Germline V CDR1 and CDR2: MNHEY, SMNVEV (reference sequence). J lost 8 bases, V lost 5 bases, and 11 bases had no gene match. The CDR3 DNA follows: TGTGCCAGCAGTCCCCAGGACAGGGAAGGTGATGAGCAGTTCTTC. Its translation: CASSPQDREGDEQFF.

This clonotype has ten or more counts. This chain links TRBV20-1 with TRBJ1-5; TRBD1 agrees at 10 bases. The CDR3 length is 17 residues. CDR1 and CDR2 (germline): DFQATT, SNEGSKA (reference sequence). The J segment lost 0 bases and the V segment lost 5 bases, leaving 10 bases of the junction unmatched. In nucleotides, the CDR3 is TGCAGTGCTGGGGGACAGGGGTATAGGGGTAGCAATCAGCCCCAGCATTTT. Translated: CSAGGQGYRGSNQPQHF.

The chain has TRBV7-2 and TRBJ2-1, with D possibly being TRBD1 or TRBD2 (6 bases each). Trimming pared 1 base from V and 8 bases from J, leaving 15 bases between. Germline-derived CDR1 and CDR2 are SGHTA and FQGNSA. The CDR3 length is 15 residues. The CDR3 sequence: CASSLEWGAGDEQFF. CDR3 nucleotides: TGTGCCAGCAGCTTAGAGTGGGGGGCGGGTGATGAGCAGTTCTTC.

This clonotype was recorded at least ten times. The chain recombines TRBV12-3 or TRBV12-4 with TRBJ1-3; D is ambiguous. V was trimmed by 3 bases and J by 5 bases, leaving 5 bases between them. This CDR3 has 12 residues. CDR3 in DNA: TGTGCCAGCAGTTTGAGACGAAACACCATATATTTT. Translating it yields CASSLRRNTIYF.

This clonotype was seen at least ten times. This chain links TRBV18 with TRBJ1-1, with 7 bases matching TRBD1. Germline trimming cut 5 bases from V and 8 bases from J; bases unmatched to any gene: 5. The CDR3 totals 12 residues. The germline V gene encodes CDR1 KGHSH and CDR2 LQKENI. Here the CDR3 reads CASSDRDREAFF. The CDR3 DNA is TGTGCCAGCTCAGACCGGGACAGAGAAGCTTTCTTT.

This clonotype was recorded at least ten times. The chain couples TRBV24-1 to TRBJ2-3; 7 bases match TRBD1. Per the germline V gene, CDR1 is KGHDR and CDR2 is SFDVKD. J lost 4 bases, V lost 4 bases, and 4 bases had no gene match. There are 14 residues in the CDR3. This chain's CDR3 is CATSDPGTADTQYF. In DNA, the CDR3 is TGTGCCACCAGTGACCCAGGGACAGCAGATACGCAGTATTTT.